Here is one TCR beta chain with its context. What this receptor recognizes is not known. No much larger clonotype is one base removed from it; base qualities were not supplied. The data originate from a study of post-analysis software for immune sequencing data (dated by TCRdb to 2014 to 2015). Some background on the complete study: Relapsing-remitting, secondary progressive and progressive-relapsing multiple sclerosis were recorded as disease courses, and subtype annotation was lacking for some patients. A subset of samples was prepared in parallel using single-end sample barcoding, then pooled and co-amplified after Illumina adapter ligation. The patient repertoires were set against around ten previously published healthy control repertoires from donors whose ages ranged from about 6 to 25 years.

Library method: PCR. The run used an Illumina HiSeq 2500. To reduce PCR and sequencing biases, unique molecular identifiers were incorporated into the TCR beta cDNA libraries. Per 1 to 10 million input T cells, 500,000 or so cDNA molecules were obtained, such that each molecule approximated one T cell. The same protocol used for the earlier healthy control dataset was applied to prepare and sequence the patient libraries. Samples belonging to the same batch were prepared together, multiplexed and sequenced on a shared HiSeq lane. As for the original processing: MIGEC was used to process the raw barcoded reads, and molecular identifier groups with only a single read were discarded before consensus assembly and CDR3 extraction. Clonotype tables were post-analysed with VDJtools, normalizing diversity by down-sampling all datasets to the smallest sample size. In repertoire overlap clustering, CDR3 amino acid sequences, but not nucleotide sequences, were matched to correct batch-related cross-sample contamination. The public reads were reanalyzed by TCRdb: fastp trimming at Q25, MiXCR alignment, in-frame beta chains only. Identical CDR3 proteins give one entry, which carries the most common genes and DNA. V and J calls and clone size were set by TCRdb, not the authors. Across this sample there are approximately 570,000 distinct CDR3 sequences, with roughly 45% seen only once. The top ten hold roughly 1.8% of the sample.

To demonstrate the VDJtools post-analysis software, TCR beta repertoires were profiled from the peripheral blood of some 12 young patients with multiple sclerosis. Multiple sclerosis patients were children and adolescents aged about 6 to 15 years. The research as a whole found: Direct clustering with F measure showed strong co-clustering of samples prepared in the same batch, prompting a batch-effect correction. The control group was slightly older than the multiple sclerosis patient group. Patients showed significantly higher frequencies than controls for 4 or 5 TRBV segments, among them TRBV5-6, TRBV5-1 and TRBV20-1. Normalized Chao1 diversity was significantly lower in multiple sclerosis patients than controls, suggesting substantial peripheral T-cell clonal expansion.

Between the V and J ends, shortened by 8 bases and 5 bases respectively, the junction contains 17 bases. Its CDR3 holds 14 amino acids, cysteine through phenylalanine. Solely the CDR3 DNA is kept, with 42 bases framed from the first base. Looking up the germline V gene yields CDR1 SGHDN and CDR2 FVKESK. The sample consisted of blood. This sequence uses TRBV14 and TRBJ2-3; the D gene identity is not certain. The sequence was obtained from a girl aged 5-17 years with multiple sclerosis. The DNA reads TGTGCCAGCTCGATGCGGCTAGAGAGAGATACGCAGTATTTT. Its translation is CASSMRLERDTQYF.